A selection of T cell receptor beta chains follows, all from one sample in a study of CD8+ T cells in alopecia areata. Method: immunoSEQ multiplex PCR; TCRdb's copy keeps in-frame clones and lacks some. This repertoire shows some 110,000 clones, more than 30% found once; its top ten account for approximately 2.8%. Sequences were obtained from CD4+ T cells sorted from blood. Source of these receptors: a human donor with alopecia areata. Each CDR3 is given without its conserved first and last residue.

V: TRBV2; J: TRBJ2-7; length: 12; CDR3: ASTPDREGYEQY
V: TRBV5-1; J: TRBJ2-2; length: 12; CDR3: ASSLGTNTGELF
V: TRBV7-9; J: TRBJ1-2; length: 13; CDR3: ASSLIPGQDYGYT
V: TRBV5-1; J: TRBJ1-1; length: 11; CDR3: ASSPGGGAEAF
V: TRBV29-1; J: TRBJ2-3; length: 16; CDR3: SVSPGLHPRPGTDTQY
V: TRBV5-6; J: TRBJ2-1; length: 10; CDR3: ASSLTRDEQF
V: TRBV6-1; J: TRBJ2-2; length: 13; CDR3: ASSGLAGIGGELF
V: TRBV30; J: TRBJ1-1; length: 10; CDR3: AWSKGGTEAF
V: TRBV7-9; J: TRBJ2-3; length: 13; CDR3: ASSRSGPRRDTQY
V: TRBV7-2; J: TRBJ1-5; length: 15; CDR3: ASSLKQGARGVQPQH
V: TRBV9; J: TRBJ2-1; length: 13; CDR3: ASSPGQGAYNEQF
V: TRBV28; J: TRBJ2-3; length: 9; CDR3: ASSLMDTQY
V: TRBV29-1; J: TRBJ2-5; length: 12; CDR3: SALTSGGAETQY
V: TRBV30; J: TRBJ2-1; length: 14; CDR3: AWTTGTSGSRHEQF
V: TRBV2; J: TRBJ2-5; length: 12; CDR3: AGTTRTVLETQY
V: TRBV27; J: TRBJ2-7; length: 11; CDR3: ASTQDQRYEQY
V: TRBV18; J: TRBJ2-5; length: 14; CDR3: ASSPWARGGEETQY